The 13 T cell receptor beta chains in this list originate from one sample, sequenced in a study of blood T cell repertoires in COVID-19. The assay was immunoSEQ multiplex PCR, and TCRdb's table has in-frame clones only and misses some. The data contain tens of thousands of clones, around four fifths of them singletons. The specimen was peripheral blood. The source is a man in his sixties or seventies with acute or convalescent COVID-19.

The J gene is TRBJ2-1, the V gene TRBV6-6, with 9 bases that match TRBD1. Per germline, CDR1 MNHNY and CDR2 SVGAGI (reference sequence). The CDR3 has 15 residues. V shed 2 bases, J shed 8 bases, and the junction held 7 bases outside the gene matches. The CDR3 spells CASSYLGQGFDEQFF. CDR3 DNA sequence: TGTGCCAGCAGTTACCTGGGACAGGGTTTCGATGAGCAGTTCTTC.

The rearrangement joins TRBV18 to TRBJ2-3; 7 bases are a match to TRBD1. The germline V gene encodes CDR1 KGHSH and CDR2 LQKENI. The CDR3 length is 14 residues. Trimming removed 5 bases from V and 4 bases from J; junction bases left unmatched: 6. In DNA form, the CDR3 reads TGTGCCAGCTCAAATTTCGGGACAGCAGATACGCAGTATTTT. This encodes CASSNFGTADTQYF.

The chain links TRBV6-5 to TRBJ1-5, with D possibly being TRBD1 (6 bases). Germline CDR1 is MNHEY and CDR2 is SVGAGI. The V end was cut by 4 bases, the J end by 5 bases, with 9 bases between. The CDR3 has 13 amino acids. The CDR3 loop reads CASSSGAYQPQHF. CDR3 nucleotides: TGTGCCAGCAGTTCAGGGGCGTATCAGCCCCAGCATTTT.

The chain uses TRBV7-9 and TRBJ2-2; perhaps TRBD1 as D (6 bases). V lost 5 bases, J lost 11 bases, and 9 bases lay in between. Germline V CDR1 and CDR2: SEHNR, FQNEAQ (reference sequence). The CDR3 contains 11 residues. In nucleotides, the CDR3 is TGTGCCAGCAGCCCAGGGGCTGAGCTGTTTTTT. This codes for CASSPGAELFF. Full variable domain (missing parts from reference TRBV7-9 and TRBJ2-2): DTGVSQNPRHKITKRGQNVTFRCDPISEHNRLYWYRQTLGQGPEFLTYFQNEAQLEKSRLLSDRFSAERPKGSFSTLEIQRTEQGDSAMYLCASSPGAELFFGEGSRLTVL.

V gene TRBV4-1 combines with J gene TRBJ2-5, with 11 bases that match TRBD2. This CDR3 has 19 amino acids. J gave up 2 bases and V 5 bases, and 16 bases lay outside the gene matches. The germline CDR1 and CDR2 sequences are MGHRA and YSYEKL. Written as DNA, the CDR3 is TGCGCCAGCAGCTTGCCGAGGGAGGGGACTAGCGGATTACAAGAGACCCAGTACTTC. Translated, it gives CASSLPREGTSGLQETQYF.

J is TRBJ2-2 and V is TRBV6-5, with TRBD2 matching 11 bases. V dropped 4 bases and J dropped 8; count of bases not matched to a gene: 9. Germline CDR1 and CDR2: MNHEY and SVGAGI. This CDR3 region has 16 residues. The CDR3 DNA sequence: TGTGCCAGCAGTTGGCTAGCGGGGGGCCCAGCAGGGGAGCTGTTTTTT. This encodes CASSWLAGGPAGELFF.

This clone was detected only a few times. CDR3 amino acids: CASSQEASGLTDTQYF. The CDR3 DNA sequence: TGCGCCAGCAGCCAAGAGGCTAGCGGACTCACAGATACGCAGTATTTT. This sequence joins TRBV4-1 and TRBJ2-3; 7 bases map to TRBD2. The length of the CDR3 is 16 residues. J gave up 2 bases and V 0 bases, and 5 bases lay outside the gene matches. The germline V gene has CDR1 MGHRA and CDR2 YSYEKL.

J is TRBJ1-1 and V is TRBV6-5; D gene unclear. This CDR3 contains 13 residues. V was cut by 1 base and J by 5 bases, with 8 bases left in between. Germline assignment: CDR1 MNHEY and CDR2 SVGAGI. The CDR3 bases are TGTGCCAGCAGTTACTGGGAGGAGACTGAAGCTTTCTTT. Protein product: CASSYWEETEAFF.

The rearrangement uses TRBV5-6 and TRBJ2-1; maybe TRBD1 (6 bases). Germline V gene sequence: CDR1 SGHDT, CDR2 YYEEEE. This CDR3 is built from 16 residues. Between the trimmed V and J ends, which lost 4 bases and 0 bases, there was a span of 14 bases. CDR3 DNA: TGTGCCAGCAGCCCAGGACAGCGGAGCTCCTACAATGAGCAGTTCTTC. Its protein is CASSPGQRSSYNEQFF.

The chain joins TRBV7-7 to TRBJ2-5; 13 nucleotides match TRBD2. The CDR3 contains 15 residues. Germline assignment: CDR1 SSHAT and CDR2 FNYEAQ (reference sequence). With 6 bases clipped from V and 4 bases from J, the junction kept 5 bases outside the gene matches. The CDR3 DNA follows: TGTGCCAGCAGTTTTACTAGCGGGGGGGCAGAGACCCAGTACTTC. Amino acids: CASSFTSGGAETQYF.

This rearrangement joins TRBV7-3 to TRBJ2-1; D perhaps matches TRBD1 (6 bases). The germline gives CDR1 SGHTA, CDR2 FQGTGA. Trimming left V 6 bases short and J 7 bases short, with 13 bases between. This CDR3 has 13 amino acids. CDR3 sequence (DNA): TGTGCCAGCAGGCCGACAGGAGGAAATGAGCAGTTCTTC. Protein sequence: CASRPTGGNEQFF.

This chain uses TRBV28 with TRBJ1-1; no clear D gene. V was cut by 3 bases and J by 0 bases, with 8 bases left in between. The CDR3 runs 14 residues. The germline gives CDR1 MDHEN, CDR2 SYDVKM. This chain's CDR3 is CASSFPTLNTEAFF. CDR3 in DNA: TGTGCCAGCAGTTTCCCTACCCTGAACACTGAAGCTTTCTTT.

The V and J genes are TRBV5-4 and TRBJ2-3; 15 nucleotides line up with TRBD2. The V and J ends lost 6 bases and 6 bases, in that order; junction bases with no gene match: 8. The CDR3 has 16 residues. In germline, CDR1 is SGHNT, CDR2 YYREEE (reference sequence). The CDR3 DNA reads as TGTGCCAGCACTCAGGGACTAGCGGGGGGCCACGATACGCAGTATTTT. Its protein product is CASTQGLAGGHDTQYF.